Listed below are T cell receptor beta chains from one sample, sequenced in a study of cytomegalovirus exposure and HLA in healthy donors. Generated by immunoSEQ multiplex PCR, the TCRdb table keeps only in-frame clones and is missing some. The table lists approximately 58,000 clones. What was sequenced was PBMCs. The receptors here all came from a man aged 25-40 years in good health and CMV-seropositive. CDR3s include the opening cysteine and the closing phenylalanine or tryptophan. The D gene is left open where the match is weak. Rows give clone size only sometimes, using once, few, many, or a class for an expanded clone.

clone size: NA; D gene: TRBD1; J gene: TRBJ1-2; V gene: TRBV7-9; CDR3 DNA: TGTGCCAGCAGCTTAAGTAGCACAGGGGATTATGGCTACACCTTC; CDR3 protein: CASSLSSTGDYGYTF
clone size: NA; D gene: TRBD1; J gene: TRBJ1-5; V gene: TRBV30; CDR3 DNA: TGTGCCTGGGCCACAGGGGGGTTCAATCAGCCCCAGCATTTT; CDR3 protein: CAWATGGFNQPQHF
clone size: NA; D gene: TRBD2; J gene: TRBJ2-1; V gene: TRBV4-1; CDR3 DNA: TGCGCCAGCAGCCAAGATCGGAGACTAGCGGGAATATCCTACAATGAGCAGTTCTTC; CDR3 protein: CASSQDRRLAGISYNEQFF
clone size: NA; D gene: NA; J gene: TRBJ1-1; V gene: TRBV30; CDR3 DNA: TGTGCCTGGAGTGAGGTCGAAAGGCGGAACACTGAAGATTTCTTT; CDR3 protein: CAWSEVERRNTEDFF
clone size: NA; D gene: TRBD1; J gene: TRBJ2-1; V gene: TRBV2; CDR3 DNA: TGTGCCAGCACTTTTGGACAGGGAGGCAATGAGCAGTTCTTC; CDR3 protein: CASTFGQGGNEQFF
clone size: NA; D gene: TRBD1; J gene: TRBJ2-5; V gene: TRBV12-5; CDR3 DNA: TGTGCTAGTGGCCCGACAGGGCAAGAGACCCAGTACTTC; CDR3 protein: CASGPTGQETQYF
clone size: NA; D gene: NA; J gene: TRBJ1-2; V gene: TRBV30; CDR3 DNA: TGTGCCTGGAGAAATGAAGACCTGAGGGGCTACACCTTC; CDR3 protein: CAWRNEDLRGYTF
clone size: NA; D gene: NA; J gene: TRBJ1-4; V gene: TRBV30; CDR3 DNA: TGTGCCTGGAGCGGCCCTGAGGCAGGAGGAGAAAAACTGTTTTTT; CDR3 protein: CAWSGPEAGGEKLFF
clone size: NA; D gene: NA; J gene: TRBJ1-1; V gene: TRBV6-1; CDR3 DNA: NA; CDR3 protein: CASSEVAQGAGREDFF
clone size: NA; D gene: NA; J gene: TRBJ2-2; V gene: TRBV7-7; CDR3 DNA: TGTGCTAGCAGGTTGGGAGGGAACACCGGGGAGCTGTTTTTT; CDR3 protein: CASRLGGNTGELFF
clone size: NA; D gene: NA; J gene: TRBJ2-7; V gene: TRBV11-3; CDR3 DNA: TGTGCCAGCAGCTTGCGACTCTACGAGCAGTACTTC; CDR3 protein: CASSLRLYEQYF
clone size: NA; D gene: NA; J gene: TRBJ1-1; V gene: TRBV2; CDR3 DNA: TGTGCCAGCAGTCAAGGAACTGAAGATTTCTTT; CDR3 protein: CASSQGTEDFF
clone size: NA; D gene: TRBD1; J gene: TRBJ2-7; V gene: TRBV11-2; CDR3 DNA: TGTGCCAGCAGCGACCTCCGGGACAGGGGAAACGAGCAGTACTTC; CDR3 protein: CASSDLRDRGNEQYF
clone size: NA; D gene: TRBD2; J gene: TRBJ2-7; V gene: TRBV4-1; CDR3 DNA: TGCGCCAGCAGCCAAGAAGGGACTAGCGGTACCTACGAGCAGTACTTC; CDR3 protein: CASSQEGTSGTYEQYF
clone size: NA; D gene: TRBD1; J gene: TRBJ2-7; V gene: TRBV6-1; CDR3 DNA: TGTGCCAGCAGTGGGGGTTGGACAGGAGAATACGAGCAGTACTTC; CDR3 protein: CASSGGWTGEYEQYF
clone size: NA; D gene: TRBD2; J gene: TRBJ2-1; V gene: TRBV6-4; CDR3 DNA: TGTGCCAGCAGTGAAACTCTAGTAGCGGGGTTCCCCAATGAGCAGTTCTTC; CDR3 protein: CASSETLVAGFPNEQFF
clone size: NA; D gene: NA; J gene: TRBJ2-7; V gene: TRBV11-2; CDR3 DNA: TGTGCCAGCAGCTCATTCGCAGTGGGCGCCGAGCAGTACTTC; CDR3 protein: CASSSFAVGAEQYF
clone size: medium-sized; D gene: NA; J gene: TRBJ1-3; V gene: TRBV2; CDR3 DNA: TGTGCCGACAAGCTGGCCGCAGGTGGAAACACCATATATTTT; CDR3 protein: CADKLAAGGNTIYF
clone size: NA; D gene: NA; J gene: TRBJ2-5; V gene: TRBV2; CDR3 DNA: TGTGCCAGCAGTCCCCGGGAGCAAGAGACCCAGTACTTC; CDR3 protein: CASSPREQETQYF
clone size: NA; D gene: TRBD2; J gene: TRBJ2-1; V gene: TRBV29-1; CDR3 DNA: TGCAGCGCTGCTCCTAGCGGGAGCGGTGAGCAGTTCTTC; CDR3 protein: CSAAPSGSGEQFF
clone size: NA; D gene: NA; J gene: TRBJ1-1; V gene: TRBV29-1; CDR3 DNA: TGCAGCGCCGAACCGAGATTTCGGACTGAAGCTTTCTTT; CDR3 protein: CSAEPRFRTEAFF
clone size: NA; D gene: NA; J gene: TRBJ2-1; V gene: TRBV7-2; CDR3 DNA: TGTGCCAGCAGCCTATACAGGAATGAGCAGTTCTTC; CDR3 protein: CASSLYRNEQFF
clone size: NA; D gene: TRBD2; J gene: TRBJ2-3; V gene: TRBV30; CDR3 DNA: TGTGCCGGGAGTTGGGGTAGCGGGCGCACAGATACGCAGTATTTT; CDR3 protein: CAGSWGSGRTDTQYF